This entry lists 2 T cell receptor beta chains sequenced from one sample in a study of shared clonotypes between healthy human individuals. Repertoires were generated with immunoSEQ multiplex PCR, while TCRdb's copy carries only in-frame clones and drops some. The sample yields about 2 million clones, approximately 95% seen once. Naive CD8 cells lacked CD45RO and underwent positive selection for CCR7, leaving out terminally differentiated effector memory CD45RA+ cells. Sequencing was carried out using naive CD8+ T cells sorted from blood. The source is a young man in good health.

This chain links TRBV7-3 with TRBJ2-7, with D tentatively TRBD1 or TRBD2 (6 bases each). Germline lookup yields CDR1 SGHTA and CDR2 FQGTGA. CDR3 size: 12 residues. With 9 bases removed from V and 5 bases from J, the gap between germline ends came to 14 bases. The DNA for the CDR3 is TGTGCCAGGGGCCCAGGGGAGGACGAGCAGTACTTC. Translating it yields CARGPGEDEQYF.

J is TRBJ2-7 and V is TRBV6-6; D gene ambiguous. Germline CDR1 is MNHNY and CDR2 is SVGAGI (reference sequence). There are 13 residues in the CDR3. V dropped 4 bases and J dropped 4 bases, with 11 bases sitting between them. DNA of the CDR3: TGTGCCAGCAGTTTCAGTACCGGGTACGAGCAGTACTTC. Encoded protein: CASSFSTGYEQYF.